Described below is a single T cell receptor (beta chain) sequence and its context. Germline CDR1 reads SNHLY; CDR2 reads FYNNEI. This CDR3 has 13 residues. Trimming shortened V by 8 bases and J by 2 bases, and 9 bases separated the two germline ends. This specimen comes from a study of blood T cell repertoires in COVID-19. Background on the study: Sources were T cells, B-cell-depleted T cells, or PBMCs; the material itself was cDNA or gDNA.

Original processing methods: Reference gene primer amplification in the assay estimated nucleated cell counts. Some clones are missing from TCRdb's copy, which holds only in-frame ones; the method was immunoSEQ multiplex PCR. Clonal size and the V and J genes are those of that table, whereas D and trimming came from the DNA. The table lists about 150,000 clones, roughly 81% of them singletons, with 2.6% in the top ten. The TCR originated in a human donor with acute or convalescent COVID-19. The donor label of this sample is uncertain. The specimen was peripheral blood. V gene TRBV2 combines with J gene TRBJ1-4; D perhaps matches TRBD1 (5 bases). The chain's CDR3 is CASEGVTNEKLFF. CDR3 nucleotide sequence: TGTGCCAGCGAAGGGGTTACTAATGAAAAACTGTTTTTT.